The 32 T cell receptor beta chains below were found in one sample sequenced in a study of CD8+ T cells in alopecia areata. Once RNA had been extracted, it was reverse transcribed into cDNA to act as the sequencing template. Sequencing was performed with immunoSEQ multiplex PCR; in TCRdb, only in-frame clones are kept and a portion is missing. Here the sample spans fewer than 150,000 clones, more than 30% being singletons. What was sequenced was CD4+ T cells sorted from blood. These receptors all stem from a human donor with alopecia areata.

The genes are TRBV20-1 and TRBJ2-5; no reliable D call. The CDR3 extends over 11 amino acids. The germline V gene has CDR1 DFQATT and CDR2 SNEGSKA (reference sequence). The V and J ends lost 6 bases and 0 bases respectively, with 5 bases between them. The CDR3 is CSALYQETQYF. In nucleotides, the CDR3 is TGCAGTGCCCTGTACCAAGAGACCCAGTACTTC.

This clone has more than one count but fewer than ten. DNA of the CDR3: TGTGCCAGCAGCTTAGAAATGGCGAACACCGGGGAGCTGTTTTTT. Protein: CASSLEMANTGELFF. V gene TRBV7-8 combines with J gene TRBJ2-2; D is unresolved. The germline gives CDR1 SGHVS, CDR2 FQNEAQ. Trimming pared 1 base from V and 0 bases from J, leaving 6 bases between. The CDR3 contains 15 residues. The full variable domain, rest sourced from reference TRBV7-8 and TRBJ2-2, is GAGVSQSPRYKVAKRGQDVALRCDPISGHVSLFWYQQALGQGPEFLTYFQNEAQLDKSGLPSDRFFAERPEGSVSTLKIQRTQQEDSAVYLCASSLEMANTGELFFGEGSRLTVL.

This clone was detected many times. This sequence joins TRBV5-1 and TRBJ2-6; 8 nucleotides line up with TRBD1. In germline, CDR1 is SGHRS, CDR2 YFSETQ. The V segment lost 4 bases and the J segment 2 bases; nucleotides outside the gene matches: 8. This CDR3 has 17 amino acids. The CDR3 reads CASSPGQGETGANVLTF. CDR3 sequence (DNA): TGCGCCAGCAGCCCCGGACAGGGAGAAACTGGGGCCAACGTCCTGACTTTC. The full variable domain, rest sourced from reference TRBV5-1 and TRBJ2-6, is KAGVTQTPRYLIKTRGQQVTLSCSPISGHRSVSWYQQTPGQGLQFLFEYFSETQRNKGNFPGRFSGRQFSNSRSEMNVSTLELGDSALYLCASSPGQGETGANVLTFGAGSRLTVL.

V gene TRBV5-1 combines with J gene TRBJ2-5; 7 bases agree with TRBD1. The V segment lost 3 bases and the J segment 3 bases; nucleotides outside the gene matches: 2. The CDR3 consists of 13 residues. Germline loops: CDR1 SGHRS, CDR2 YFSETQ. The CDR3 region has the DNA TGCGCCAGCAGCTCGACAGGGAAAGAGACCCAGTACTTC. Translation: CASSSTGKETQYF.

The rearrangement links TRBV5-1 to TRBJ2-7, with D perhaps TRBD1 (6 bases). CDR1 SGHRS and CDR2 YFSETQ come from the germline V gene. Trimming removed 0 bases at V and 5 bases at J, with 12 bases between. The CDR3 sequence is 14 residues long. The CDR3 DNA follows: TGCGCCAGCAGCTTGGTTCAAGGGGGTGACGAGCAGTACTTC. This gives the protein CASSLVQGGDEQYF.

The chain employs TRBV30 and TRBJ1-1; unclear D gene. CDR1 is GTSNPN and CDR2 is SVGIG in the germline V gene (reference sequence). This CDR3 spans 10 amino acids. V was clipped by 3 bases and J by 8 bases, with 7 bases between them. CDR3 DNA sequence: TGTGCCTGGAGGGGCTCAGAAGCTTTCTTT. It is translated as CAWRGSEAFF. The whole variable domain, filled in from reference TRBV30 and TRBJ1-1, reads SQTIHQWPATLVQPVGSPLSLECTVEGTSNPNLYWYRQAAGRGLQLLFYSVGIGQISSEVPQNLSASRPQDRQFILSSKKLLLSDSGFYLCAWRGSEAFFGQGTRLTVV.

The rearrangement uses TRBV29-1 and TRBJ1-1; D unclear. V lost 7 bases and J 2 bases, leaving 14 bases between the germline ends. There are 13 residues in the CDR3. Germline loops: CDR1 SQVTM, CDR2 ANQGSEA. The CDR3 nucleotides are TGCAGCGCTGGTTTCAACGCTAACACTGAAGCTTTCTTT. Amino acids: CSAGFNANTEAFF.

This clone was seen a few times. The DNA of the CDR3 is TGTGCCAGCAGACACCAAGAGACCCAGTACTTC. This translates into CASRHQETQYF. The rearrangement links TRBV7-9 to TRBJ2-5; D unclear. Looked up from germline, CDR1 is SEHNR and CDR2 is FQNEAQ (reference sequence). The CDR3 spans 11 residues. Trimming removed 6 bases at V and 0 bases at J, with 2 bases between.

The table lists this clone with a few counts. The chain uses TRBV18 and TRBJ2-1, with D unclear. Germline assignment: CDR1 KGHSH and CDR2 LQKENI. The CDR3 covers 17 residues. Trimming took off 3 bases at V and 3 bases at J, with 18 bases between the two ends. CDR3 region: CASSPPRAASFYNEQFF. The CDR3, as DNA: TGTGCCAGCTCACCCCCCCGCGCGGCATCCTTCTACAATGAGCAGTTCTTC.

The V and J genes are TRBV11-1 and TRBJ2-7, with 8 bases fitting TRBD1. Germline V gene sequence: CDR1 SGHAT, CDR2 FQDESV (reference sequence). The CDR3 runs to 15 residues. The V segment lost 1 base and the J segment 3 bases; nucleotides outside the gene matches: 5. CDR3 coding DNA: TGTGCCAGCAGCTTAGGGACAGGGAGAGTCTACGAGCAGTACTTC. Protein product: CASSLGTGRVYEQYF.

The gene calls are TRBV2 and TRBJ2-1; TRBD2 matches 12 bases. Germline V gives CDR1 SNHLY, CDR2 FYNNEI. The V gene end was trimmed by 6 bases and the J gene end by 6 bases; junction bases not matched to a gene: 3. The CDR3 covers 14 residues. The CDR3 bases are TGTGCCAGCAGGATGACTAGCGGGAGCAATGAGCAGTTCTTC. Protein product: CASRMTSGSNEQFF.

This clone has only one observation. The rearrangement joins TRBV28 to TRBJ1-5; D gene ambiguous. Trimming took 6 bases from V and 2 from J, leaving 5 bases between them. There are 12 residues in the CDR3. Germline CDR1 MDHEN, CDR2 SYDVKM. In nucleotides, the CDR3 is TGTGCCAGCAGACACGGCAATCAGCCCCAGCATTTT. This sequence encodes CASRHGNQPQHF.

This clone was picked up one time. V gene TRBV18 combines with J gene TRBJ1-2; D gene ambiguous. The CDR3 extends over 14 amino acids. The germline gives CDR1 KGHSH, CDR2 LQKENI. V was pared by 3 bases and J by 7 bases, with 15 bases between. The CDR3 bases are TGTGCCAGCTCACCCACAGACTCCCGAGGTGGCTACACCTTC. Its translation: CASSPTDSRGGYTF.

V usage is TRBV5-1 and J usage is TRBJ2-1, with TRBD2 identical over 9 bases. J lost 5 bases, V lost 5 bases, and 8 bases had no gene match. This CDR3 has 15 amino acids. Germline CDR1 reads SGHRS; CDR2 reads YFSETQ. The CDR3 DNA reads TGCGCCAGCAGACCAGCCGGGACTAGCAACAATGAGCAGTTCTTC. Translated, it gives CASRPAGTSNNEQFF. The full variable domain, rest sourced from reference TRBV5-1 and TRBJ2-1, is KAGVTQTPRYLIKTRGQQVTLSCSPISGHRSVSWYQQTPGQGLQFLFEYFSETQRNKGNFPGRFSGRQFSNSRSEMNVSTLELGDSALYLCASRPAGTSNNEQFFGPGTRLTVL.

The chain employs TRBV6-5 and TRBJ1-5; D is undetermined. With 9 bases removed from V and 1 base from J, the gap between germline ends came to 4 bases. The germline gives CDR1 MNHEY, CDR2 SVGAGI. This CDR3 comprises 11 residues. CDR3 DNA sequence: TGTGCCAGTGGGAGCAATCAGCCCCAGCATTTT. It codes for CASGSNQPQHF.

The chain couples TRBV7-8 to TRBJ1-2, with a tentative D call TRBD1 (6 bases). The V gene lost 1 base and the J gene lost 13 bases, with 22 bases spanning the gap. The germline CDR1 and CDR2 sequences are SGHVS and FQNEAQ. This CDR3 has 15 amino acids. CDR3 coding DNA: TGTGCCAGCAGCTTAGGGCACGACAGGTTGATGGTCTCCACCTTC. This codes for CASSLGHDRLMVSTF.

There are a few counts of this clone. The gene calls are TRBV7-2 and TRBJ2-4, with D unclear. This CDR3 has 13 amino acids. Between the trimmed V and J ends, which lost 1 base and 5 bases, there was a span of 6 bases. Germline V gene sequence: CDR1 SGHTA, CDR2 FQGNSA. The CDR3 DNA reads TGTGCCAGCAGCTTAGGTGGGGAAAACATTCAGTACTTC. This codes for CASSLGGENIQYF. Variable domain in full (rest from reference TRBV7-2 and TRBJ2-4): GAGVSQSPSNKVTEKGKDVELRCDPISGHTALYWYRQSLGQGLEFLIYFQGNSAPDKSGLPSDRFSAERTGGSVSTLTIQRTQQEDSAVYLCASSLGGENIQYFGAGTRLSVL.

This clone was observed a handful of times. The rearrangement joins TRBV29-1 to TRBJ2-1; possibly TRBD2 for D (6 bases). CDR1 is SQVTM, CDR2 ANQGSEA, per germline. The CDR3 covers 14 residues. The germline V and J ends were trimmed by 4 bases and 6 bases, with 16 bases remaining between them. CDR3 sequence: CSVAGLPVSNEQFF. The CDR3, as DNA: TGCAGCGTTGCGGGACTCCCCGTCTCCAATGAGCAGTTCTTC.

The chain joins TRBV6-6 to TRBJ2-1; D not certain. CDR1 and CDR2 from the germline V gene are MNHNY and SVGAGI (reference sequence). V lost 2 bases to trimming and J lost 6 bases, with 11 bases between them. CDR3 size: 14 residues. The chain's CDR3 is CASSYPESTNEQFF. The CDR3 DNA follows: TGTGCCAGCAGTTACCCGGAATCCACCAATGAGCAGTTCTTC.

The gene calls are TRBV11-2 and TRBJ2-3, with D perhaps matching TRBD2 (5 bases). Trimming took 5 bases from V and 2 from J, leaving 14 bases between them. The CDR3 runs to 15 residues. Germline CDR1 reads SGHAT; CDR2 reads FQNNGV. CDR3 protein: CASSLLGLSTDTQYF. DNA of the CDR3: TGTGCCAGCAGCCTATTAGGACTTTCCACAGATACGCAGTATTTT.

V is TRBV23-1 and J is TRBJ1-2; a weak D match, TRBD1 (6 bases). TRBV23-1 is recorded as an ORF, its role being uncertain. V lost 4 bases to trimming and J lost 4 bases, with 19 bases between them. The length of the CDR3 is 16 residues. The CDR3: CASSPMLRDKPYGYTF. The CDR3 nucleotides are TGCGCCAGCAGTCCGATGTTAAGGGACAAGCCCTATGGCTACACCTTC.

For the CDR3, the DNA is TGCAGCGCTCCCCCAACAGGGATGAACACTGAAGCTTTCTTT. This gives the protein CSAPPTGMNTEAFF. The V call is TRBV29-1, the J call TRBJ1-1, with TRBD1 as a possible D gene (6 bases). With 7 bases removed from V and 0 bases from J, the gap between germline ends came to 15 bases. CDR3 length equals 14 residues. The germline V gene has CDR1 SQVTM and CDR2 ANQGSEA.

CDR3 nucleotides: TGTGCCAGCAGTCGTGTCCGAGGGAACTATGGCTACACCTTC. It codes for CASSRVRGNYGYTF. The chain links TRBV7-8 to TRBJ1-2, with D unclear. The V gene's germline CDR1 is SGHVS and CDR2 FQNEAQ. The CDR3 contains 14 residues. The V gene lost 6 bases and the J gene lost 2 bases, with 13 bases spanning the gap.

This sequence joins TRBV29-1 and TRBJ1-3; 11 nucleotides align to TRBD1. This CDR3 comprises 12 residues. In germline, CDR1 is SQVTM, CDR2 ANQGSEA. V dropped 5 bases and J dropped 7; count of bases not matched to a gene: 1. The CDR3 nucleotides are TGCAGCGTTCGGGACAGGGGGAACACCATATATTTT. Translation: CSVRDRGNTIYF.

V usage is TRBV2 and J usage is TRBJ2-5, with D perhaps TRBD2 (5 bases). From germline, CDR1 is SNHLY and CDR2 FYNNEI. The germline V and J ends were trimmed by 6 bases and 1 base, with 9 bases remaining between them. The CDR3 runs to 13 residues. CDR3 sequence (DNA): TGTGCCAGCAGCGGACTGCCCCAAGAGACCCAGTACTTC. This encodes CASSGLPQETQYF.

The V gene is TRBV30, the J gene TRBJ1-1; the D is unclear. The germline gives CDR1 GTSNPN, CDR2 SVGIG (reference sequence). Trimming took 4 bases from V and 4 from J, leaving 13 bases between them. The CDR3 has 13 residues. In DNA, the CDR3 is TGTGCCTGGACCTCCCAAGGTTTCACTGAAGCTTTCTTT. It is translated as CAWTSQGFTEAFF.

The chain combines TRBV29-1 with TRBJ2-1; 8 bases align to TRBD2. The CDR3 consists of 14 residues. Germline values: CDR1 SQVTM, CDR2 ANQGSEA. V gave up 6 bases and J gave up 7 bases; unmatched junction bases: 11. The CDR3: CSVLSDTGGNEQFF. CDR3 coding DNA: TGCAGCGTCCTCTCCGACACGGGAGGGAATGAGCAGTTCTTC.

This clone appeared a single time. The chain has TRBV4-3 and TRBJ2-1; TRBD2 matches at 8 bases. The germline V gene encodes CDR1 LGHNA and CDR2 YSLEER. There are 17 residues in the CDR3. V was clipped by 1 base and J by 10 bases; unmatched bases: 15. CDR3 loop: CASSQAYGRAPQGEQFF. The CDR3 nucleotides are TGCGCCAGCAGCCAAGCATACGGGAGGGCACCGCAAGGAGAGCAGTTCTTC.

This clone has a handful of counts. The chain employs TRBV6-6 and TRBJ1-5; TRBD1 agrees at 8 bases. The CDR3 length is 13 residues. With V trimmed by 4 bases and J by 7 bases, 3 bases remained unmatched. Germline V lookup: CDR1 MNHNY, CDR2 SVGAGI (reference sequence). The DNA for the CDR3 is TGTGCCAGCAGTTCTGACAGGGGACAGCCCCAGCATTTT. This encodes CASSSDRGQPQHF.

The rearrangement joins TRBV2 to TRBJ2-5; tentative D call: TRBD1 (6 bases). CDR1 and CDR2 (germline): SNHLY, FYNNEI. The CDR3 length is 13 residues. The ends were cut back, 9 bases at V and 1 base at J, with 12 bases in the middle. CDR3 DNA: TGTGCCAGTTCTACAGGGCCCCAAGAGACCCAGTACTTC. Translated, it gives CASSTGPQETQYF.

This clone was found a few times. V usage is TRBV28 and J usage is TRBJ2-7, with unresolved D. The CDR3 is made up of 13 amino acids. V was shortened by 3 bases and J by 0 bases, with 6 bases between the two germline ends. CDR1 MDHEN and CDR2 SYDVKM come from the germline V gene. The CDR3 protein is CASSLGTSYEQYF. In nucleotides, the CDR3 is TGTGCCAGCAGTTTGGGCACCTCCTACGAGCAGTACTTC.

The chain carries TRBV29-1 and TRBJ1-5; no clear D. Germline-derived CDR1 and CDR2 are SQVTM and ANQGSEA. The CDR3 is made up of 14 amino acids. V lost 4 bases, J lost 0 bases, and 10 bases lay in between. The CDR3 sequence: CSVVITDSNQPQHF. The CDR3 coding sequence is TGCAGCGTTGTAATCACGGATAGCAATCAGCCCCAGCATTTT.